This T cell receptor beta chain emerged from a study of blood T cell repertoires in COVID-19. In the study overall: Specimens from acute and convalescent COVID-19 originated in the United States, Italy and Spain.

Participants were aged about 18 to 100 years from 24 US areas. Researchers sorted participants into cohorts using their self-reported clinical history. Two negative PCRs, clearance, or symptom resolution characterized the recovered Cohort 3 donors. V was pared by 3 bases and J by 1 base, with 13 bases between. This CDR3 contains 15 residues. Germline values: CDR1 SGHRS, CDR2 YFSETQ. The protocol was immunoSEQ multiplex PCR, while the TCRdb copy is restricted to in-frame clones and leaves out a portion. The table has about 370,000 clones, 75% to 90% seen once. Input material: PBMCs or T cells enriched from blood (not recorded which). The sequence was obtained from a man younger than 35 who had recovered from COVID-19. The chain links TRBV5-1 to TRBJ2-5; possibly TRBD1 for D (6 bases). In DNA form, the CDR3 reads TGCGCCAGCAGCTCGGGCCGGACAGCCCAAGAGACCCAGTACTTC. Translated: CASSSGRTAQETQYF.